The entry below describes one T cell receptor (beta chain). The sample originates from a study of cytomegalovirus exposure and HLA in healthy donors. Background on the study: Findings of an earlier analysis included under 140 million unique TCR beta sequences from about 180 million T cells.

Per the germline V gene, CDR1 is MNHNS and CDR2 is SASEGT. The CDR3 runs to 12 residues. With 1 base clipped from V and 9 bases from J, the junction kept 1 base outside the gene matches. 13 Jbeta primers and 60 Vbeta primers were used for the PCR. The data were produced by immunoSEQ multiplex PCR, yet TCRdb's version contains in-frame clones alone and is incomplete. The sample carries approximately 140,000 clones, roughly 75% recorded once. The sequenced sample was PBMCs. The clonotype originates from a man in his forties or fifties in good health and CMV-seronegative. The gene calls are TRBV6-1 and TRBJ2-3; 7 bases map to TRBD2. The CDR3 region is CASSEVGGTQYF. DNA of the CDR3: TGTGCCAGCAGTGAAGTGGGGGGGACGCAGTATTTT.